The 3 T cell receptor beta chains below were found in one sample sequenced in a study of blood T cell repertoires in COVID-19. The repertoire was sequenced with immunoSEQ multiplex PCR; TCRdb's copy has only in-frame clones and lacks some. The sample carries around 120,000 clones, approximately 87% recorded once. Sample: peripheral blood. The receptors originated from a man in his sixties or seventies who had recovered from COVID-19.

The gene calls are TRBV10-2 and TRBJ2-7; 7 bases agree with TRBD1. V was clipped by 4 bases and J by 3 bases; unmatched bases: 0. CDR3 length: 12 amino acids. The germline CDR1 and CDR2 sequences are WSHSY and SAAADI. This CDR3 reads CASSGQGYEQYF. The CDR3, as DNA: TGCGCCAGCAGTGGACAGGGCTACGAGCAGTACTTC.

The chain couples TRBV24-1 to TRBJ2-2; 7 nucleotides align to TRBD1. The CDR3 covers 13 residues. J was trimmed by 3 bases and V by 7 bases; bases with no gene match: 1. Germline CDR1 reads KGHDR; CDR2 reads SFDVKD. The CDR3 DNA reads TGTGCCACCAGAGACAGGGACACCGGGGAGCTGTTTTTT. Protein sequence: CATRDRDTGELFF.

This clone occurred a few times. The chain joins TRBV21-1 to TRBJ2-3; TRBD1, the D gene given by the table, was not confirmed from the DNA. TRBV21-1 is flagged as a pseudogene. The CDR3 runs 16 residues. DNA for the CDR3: TGTGCCAGCTCCCTTACTAGGGGGCCCCACACAGATACGCAGTATTTT. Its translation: CASSLTRGPHTDTQYF.